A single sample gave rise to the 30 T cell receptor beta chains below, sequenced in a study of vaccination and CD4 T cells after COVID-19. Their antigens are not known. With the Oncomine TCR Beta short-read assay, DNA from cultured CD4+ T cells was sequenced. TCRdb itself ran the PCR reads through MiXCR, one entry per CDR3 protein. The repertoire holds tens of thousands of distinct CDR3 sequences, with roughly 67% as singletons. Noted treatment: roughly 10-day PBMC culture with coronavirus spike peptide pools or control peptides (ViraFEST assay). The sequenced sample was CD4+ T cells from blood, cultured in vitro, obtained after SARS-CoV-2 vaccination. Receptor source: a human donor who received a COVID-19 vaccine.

The CDR3 is CASTSVNLRAFF. For the CDR3, the DNA is TGTGCCAGCACTTCAGTCAACCTGCGAGCTTTCTTT. This rearrangement joins TRBV2 to TRBJ1-1; no firm D call. CDR3 length equals 12 residues. V lost 7 bases, J lost 10 bases, and 16 bases lay in between. Germline V gene sequence: CDR1 SNHLY, CDR2 FYNNEI.

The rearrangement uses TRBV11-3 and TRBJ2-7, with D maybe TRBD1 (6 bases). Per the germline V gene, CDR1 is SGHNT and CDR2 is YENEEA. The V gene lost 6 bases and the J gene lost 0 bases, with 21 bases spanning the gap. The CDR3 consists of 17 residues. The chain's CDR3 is CASSPGNLRDISYEQYF. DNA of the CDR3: TGTGCCAGCAGTCCGGGCAACCTCCGGGACATCTCCTACGAGCAGTACTTC.

The CDR3 is CASSARGTIDGYTF. DNA of the CDR3: TGTGCCAGCAGTGCCAGGGGGACAATCGATGGCTACACCTTC. This chain links TRBV25-1 with TRBJ1-2; 7 nucleotides match TRBD1. The CDR3 sequence is 14 residues long. Per germline, CDR1 MGHDK and CDR2 SYGVNS. V trimming: 4 bases; J trimming: 6 bases; junction bases outside the gene matches: 8.

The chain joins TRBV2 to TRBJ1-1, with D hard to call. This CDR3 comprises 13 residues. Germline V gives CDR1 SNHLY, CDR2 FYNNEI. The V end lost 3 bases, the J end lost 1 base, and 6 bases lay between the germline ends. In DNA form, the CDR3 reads TGTGCCAGCAGTGATTTTGCGAACACTGAAGCTTTCTTT. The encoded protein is CASSDFANTEAFF. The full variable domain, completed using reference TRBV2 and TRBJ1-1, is EPEVTQTPSHQVTQMGQEVILRCVPISNHLYFYWYRQILGQKVEFLVSFYNNEISEKSEIFDDQFSVERPDGSNFTLKIRSTKLEDSAMYFCASSDFANTEAFFGQGTRLTVV.

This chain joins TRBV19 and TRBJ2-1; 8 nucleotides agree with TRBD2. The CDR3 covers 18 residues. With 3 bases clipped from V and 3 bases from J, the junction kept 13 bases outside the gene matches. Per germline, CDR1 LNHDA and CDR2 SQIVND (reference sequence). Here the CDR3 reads CASSIGLAGSGYYNEQFF. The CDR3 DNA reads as TGTGCCAGTAGTATTGGGCTAGCGGGCTCAGGGTACTACAATGAGCAGTTCTTC. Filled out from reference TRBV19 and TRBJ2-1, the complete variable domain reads DGGITQSPKYLFRKEGQNVTLSCEQNLNHDAMYWYRQDPGQGLRLIYYSQIVNDFQKGDIAEGYSVSREKKESFPLTVTSAQKNPTAFYLCASSIGLAGSGYYNEQFFGPGTRLTVL.

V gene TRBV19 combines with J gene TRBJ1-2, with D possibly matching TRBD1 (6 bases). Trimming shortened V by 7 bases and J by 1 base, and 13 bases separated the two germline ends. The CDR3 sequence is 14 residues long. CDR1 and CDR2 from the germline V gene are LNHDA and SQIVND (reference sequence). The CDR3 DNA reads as TGTGCCAGTACTCGGGGGCTCCTTAACTATGGCTACACCTTC. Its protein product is CASTRGLLNYGYTF.

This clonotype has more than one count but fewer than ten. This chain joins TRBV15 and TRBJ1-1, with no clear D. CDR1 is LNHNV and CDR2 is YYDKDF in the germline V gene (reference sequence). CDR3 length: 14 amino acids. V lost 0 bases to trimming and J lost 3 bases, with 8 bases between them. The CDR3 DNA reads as TGTGCCACCAGCAGAGAACTAGTCCACACTGAAGCTTTCTTT. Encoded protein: CATSRELVHTEAFF. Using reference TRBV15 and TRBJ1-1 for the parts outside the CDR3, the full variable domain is DAMVIQNPRYQVTQFGKPVTLSCSQTLNHNVMYWYQQKSSQAPKLLFHYYDKDFNNEADTPDNFQSRRPNTSFCFLDIRSPGLGDTAMYLCATSRELVHTEAFFGQGTRLTVV.

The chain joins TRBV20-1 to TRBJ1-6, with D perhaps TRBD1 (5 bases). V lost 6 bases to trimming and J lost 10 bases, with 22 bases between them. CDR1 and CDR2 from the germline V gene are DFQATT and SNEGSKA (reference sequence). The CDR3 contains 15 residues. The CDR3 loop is CSAGEGGAGRSPLHF. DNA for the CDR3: TGCAGTGCCGGTGAGGGTGGGGCGGGGCGCTCACCCCTCCACTTT.

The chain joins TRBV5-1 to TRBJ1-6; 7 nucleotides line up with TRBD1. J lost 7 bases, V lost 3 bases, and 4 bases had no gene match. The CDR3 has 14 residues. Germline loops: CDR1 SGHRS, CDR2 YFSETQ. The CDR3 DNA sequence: TGCGCCAGCAGCTCGGGACAGAGGAATTCACCCCTCCACTTT. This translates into CASSSGQRNSPLHF.

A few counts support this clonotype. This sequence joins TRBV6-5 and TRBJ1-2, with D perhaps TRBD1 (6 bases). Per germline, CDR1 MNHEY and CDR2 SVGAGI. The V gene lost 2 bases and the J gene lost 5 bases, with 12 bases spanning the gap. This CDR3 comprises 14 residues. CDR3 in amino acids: CASSYDGQFYGYTF. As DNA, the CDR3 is TGTGCCAGCAGTTACGATGGACAGTTTTATGGCTACACCTTC.

The CDR3 nucleotides are TGTGCCAGTAGCACACAGGGAAGCAATCAGCCCCAGCATTTT. This translates into CASSTQGSNQPQHF. The chain joins TRBV19 to TRBJ1-5, with TRBD1 as a possible D gene (6 bases). V was trimmed by 6 bases and J by 1 base, leaving 10 bases between them. This CDR3 comprises 14 residues. Germline values: CDR1 LNHDA, CDR2 SQIVND (reference sequence).

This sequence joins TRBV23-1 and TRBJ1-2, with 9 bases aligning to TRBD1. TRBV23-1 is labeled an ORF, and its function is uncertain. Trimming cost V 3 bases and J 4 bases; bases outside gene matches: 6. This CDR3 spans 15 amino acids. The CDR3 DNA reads TGCGCCAGCAGTCATTCACCGGGACAGGGCTATGGCTACACCTTC. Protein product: CASSHSPGQGYGYTF.

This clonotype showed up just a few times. The CDR3: CATSDLGGTGELFF. The CDR3 bases are TGTGCCACCAGTGATTTGGGGGGCACCGGGGAGCTGTTTTTT. The chain combines TRBV24-1 with TRBJ2-2, with D perhaps assigned TRBD1 or TRBD2 (5 bases each). The CDR3 covers 14 residues. Trimming left V 0 bases short and J 4 bases short, with 5 bases between. The germline gives CDR1 KGHDR, CDR2 SFDVKD.

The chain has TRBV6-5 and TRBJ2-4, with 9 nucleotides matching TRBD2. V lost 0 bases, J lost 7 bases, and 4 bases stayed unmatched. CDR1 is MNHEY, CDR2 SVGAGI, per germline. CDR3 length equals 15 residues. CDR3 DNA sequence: TGTGCCAGCAGTTACTCGAGGGCGGGGGGGAACATTCAGTACTTC. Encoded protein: CASSYSRAGGNIQYF.

CDR3 loop: CASRGPLSSNQPQHF. The CDR3 coding sequence is TGTGCCAGTAGAGGGCCTCTCTCAAGCAATCAGCCCCAGCATTTT. This rearrangement joins TRBV19 to TRBJ1-5; no definite D call. V dropped 6 bases and J dropped 1 base, with 13 bases sitting between them. Germline V gives CDR1 LNHDA, CDR2 SQIVND (reference sequence). The CDR3 spans 15 residues. Together with reference TRBV19 and TRBJ1-5, the CDR3 gives the full variable domain: DGGITQSPKYLFRKEGQNVTLSCEQNLNHDAMYWYRQDPGQGLRLIYYSQIVNDFQKGDIAEGYSVSREKKESFPLTVTSAQKNPTAFYLCASRGPLSSNQPQHFGDGTRLSIL.

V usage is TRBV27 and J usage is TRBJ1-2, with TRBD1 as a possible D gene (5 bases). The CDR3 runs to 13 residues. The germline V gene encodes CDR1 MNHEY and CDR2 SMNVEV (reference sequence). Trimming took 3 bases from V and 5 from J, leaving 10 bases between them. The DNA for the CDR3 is TGTGCCAGCAGTTTTCAGGGAGAGTATGGCTACACCTTC. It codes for CASSFQGEYGYTF.

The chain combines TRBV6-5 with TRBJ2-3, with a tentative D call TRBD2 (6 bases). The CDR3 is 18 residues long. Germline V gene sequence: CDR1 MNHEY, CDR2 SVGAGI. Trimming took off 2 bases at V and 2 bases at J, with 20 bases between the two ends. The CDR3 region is CASSYLVGVVADTDTQYF. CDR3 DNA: TGTGCCAGCAGTTACCTCGTGGGGGTGGTAGCGGACACAGATACGCAGTATTTT.

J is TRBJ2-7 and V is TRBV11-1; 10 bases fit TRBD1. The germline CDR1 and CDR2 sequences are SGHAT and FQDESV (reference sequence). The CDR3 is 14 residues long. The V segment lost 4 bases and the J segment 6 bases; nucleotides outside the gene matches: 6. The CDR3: CASSSPGQGREQYF. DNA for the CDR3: TGTGCCAGCAGCTCCCCGGGACAGGGGCGCGAGCAGTACTTC.

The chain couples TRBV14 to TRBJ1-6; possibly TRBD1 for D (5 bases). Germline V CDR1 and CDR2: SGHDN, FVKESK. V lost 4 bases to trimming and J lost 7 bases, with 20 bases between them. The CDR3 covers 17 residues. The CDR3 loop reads CASSPNSGTRRNSPLHF. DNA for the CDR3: TGTGCCAGCAGCCCTAACTCAGGGACCCGAAGAAATTCACCCCTCCACTTT.

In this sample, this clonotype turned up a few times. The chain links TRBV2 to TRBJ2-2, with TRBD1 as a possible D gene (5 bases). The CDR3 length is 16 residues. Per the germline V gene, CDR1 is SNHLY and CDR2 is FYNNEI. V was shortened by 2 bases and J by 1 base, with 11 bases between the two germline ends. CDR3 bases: TGTGCCAGCAGTGAATCCCGGACACAGAACACCGGGGAGCTGTTTTTT. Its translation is CASSESRTQNTGELFF.

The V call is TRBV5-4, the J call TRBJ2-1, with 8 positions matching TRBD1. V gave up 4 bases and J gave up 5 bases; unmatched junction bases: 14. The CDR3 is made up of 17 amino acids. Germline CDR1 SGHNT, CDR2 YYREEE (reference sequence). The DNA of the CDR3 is TGTGCCAGCAGCGCTACGCCGGGGACAGGCTTAGACAATGAGCAGTTCTTC. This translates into CASSATPGTGLDNEQFF.

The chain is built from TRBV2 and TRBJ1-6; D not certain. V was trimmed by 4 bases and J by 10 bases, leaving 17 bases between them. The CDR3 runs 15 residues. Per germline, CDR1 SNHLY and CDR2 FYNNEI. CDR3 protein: CASSVRPGSGSPLHF. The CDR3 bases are TGTGCCAGCAGTGTTCGACCGGGGAGCGGCTCACCCCTCCACTTT. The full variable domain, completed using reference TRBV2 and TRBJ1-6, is EPEVTQTPSHQVTQMGQEVILRCVPISNHLYFYWYRQILGQKVEFLVSFYNNEISEKSEIFDDQFSVERPDGSNFTLKIRSTKLEDSAMYFCASSVRPGSGSPLHFGNGTRLTVT.

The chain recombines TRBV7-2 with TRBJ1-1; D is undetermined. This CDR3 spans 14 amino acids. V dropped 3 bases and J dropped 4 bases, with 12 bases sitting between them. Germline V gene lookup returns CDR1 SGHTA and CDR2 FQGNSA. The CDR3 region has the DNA TGTGCCAGCAGCTTGGGCAGTTTAGCCACTGAAGCTTTCTTT. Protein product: CASSLGSLATEAFF. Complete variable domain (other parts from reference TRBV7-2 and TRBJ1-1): GAGVSQSPSNKVTEKGKDVELRCDPISGHTALYWYRQSLGQGLEFLIYFQGNSAPDKSGLPSDRFSAERTGGSVSTLTIQRTQQEDSAVYLCASSLGSLATEAFFGQGTRLTVV.

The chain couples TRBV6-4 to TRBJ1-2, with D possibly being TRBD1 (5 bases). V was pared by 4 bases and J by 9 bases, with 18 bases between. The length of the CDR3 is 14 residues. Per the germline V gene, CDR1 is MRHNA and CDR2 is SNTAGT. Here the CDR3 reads CASSVVWGEGSYTF. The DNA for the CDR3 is TGTGCCAGCAGTGTCGTTTGGGGGGAGGGGAGCTACACCTTC.

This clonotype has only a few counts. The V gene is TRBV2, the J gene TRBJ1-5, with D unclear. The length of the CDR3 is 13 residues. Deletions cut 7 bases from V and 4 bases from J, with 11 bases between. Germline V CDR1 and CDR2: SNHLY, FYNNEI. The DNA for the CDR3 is TGTGCCAGCACCTGGACCCCTAATCAGCCCCAGCATTTT. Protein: CASTWTPNQPQHF.

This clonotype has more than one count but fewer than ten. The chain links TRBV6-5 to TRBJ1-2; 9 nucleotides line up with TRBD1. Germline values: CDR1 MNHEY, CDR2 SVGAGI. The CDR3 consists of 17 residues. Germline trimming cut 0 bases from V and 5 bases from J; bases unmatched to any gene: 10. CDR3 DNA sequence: TGTGCCAGCAGTTACTCGAATCCGGGACAGGGAAAGTATGGCTACACCTTC. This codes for CASSYSNPGQGKYGYTF.

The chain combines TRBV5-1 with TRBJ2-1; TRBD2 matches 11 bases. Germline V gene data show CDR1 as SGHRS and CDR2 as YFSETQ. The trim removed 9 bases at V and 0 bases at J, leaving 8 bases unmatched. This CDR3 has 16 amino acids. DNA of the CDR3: TGCGCCACCCGAATTAGCGGGGGGGCCTCCTACAATGAGCAGTTCTTC. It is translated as CATRISGGASYNEQFF. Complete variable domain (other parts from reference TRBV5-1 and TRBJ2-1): KAGVTQTPRYLIKTRGQQVTLSCSPISGHRSVSWYQQTPGQGLQFLFEYFSETQRNKGNFPGRFSGRQFSNSRSEMNVSTLELGDSALYLCATRISGGASYNEQFFGPGTRLTVL.

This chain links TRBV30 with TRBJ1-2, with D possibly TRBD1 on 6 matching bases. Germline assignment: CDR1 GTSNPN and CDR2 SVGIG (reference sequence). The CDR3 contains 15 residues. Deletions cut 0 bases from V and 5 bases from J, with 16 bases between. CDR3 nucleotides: TGTGCCTGGAGTGTACAGGAGAGGGGGATTTATGGCTACACCTTC. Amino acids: CAWSVQERGIYGYTF.

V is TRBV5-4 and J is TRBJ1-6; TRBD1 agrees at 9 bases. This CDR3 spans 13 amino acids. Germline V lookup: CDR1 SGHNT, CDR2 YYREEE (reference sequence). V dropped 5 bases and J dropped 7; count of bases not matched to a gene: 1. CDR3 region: CASRGTGNSPLHF. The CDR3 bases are TGTGCCAGCAGGGGGACAGGGAATTCACCCCTCCACTTT.

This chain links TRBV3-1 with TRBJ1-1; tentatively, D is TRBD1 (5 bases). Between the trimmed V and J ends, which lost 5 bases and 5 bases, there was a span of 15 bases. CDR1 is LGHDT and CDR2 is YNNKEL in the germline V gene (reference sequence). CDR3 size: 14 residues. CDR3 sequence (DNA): TGTGCCAGCAGCTTGCAGGGTCGTCGGACTGAAGCTTTCTTT. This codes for CASSLQGRRTEAFF.